This T cell receptor beta chain was retrieved from a study of radiotherapy plus CTLA-4 blockade in lung cancer. Note on this clone: Its antigen remains unknown.

Profiling relied on immunoSEQ multiplex PCR, and the TCRdb table lists in-frame clones only, not all of them. The data contain 65,000 to 95,000 clones, roughly 84% of them seen just once; the ten biggest clones take up roughly two fifths. Ipilimumab CTLA-4 blockade and focal radiation were given to patients with chemo-refractory metastatic non-small-cell lung cancer. Study observations and caveats: An expansion of tumor-derived TCR clones occurred in blood after radiotherapy plus ipilimumab. Response was reportedly best predicted by early blood T cell clone dynamics, with interferon-beta.

Sequenced material: peripheral blood, taken from a patient treated with radiotherapy plus ipilimumab. This receptor was obtained from a human donor with non-small cell lung cancer that progressed on radiotherapy plus ipilimumab.

The chain's CDR3 is CASSKTVWSSGNTIYF. CDR3 coding DNA: TGTGCCAGCAGCAAGACAGTCTGGAGCTCTGGAAACACCATATATTTT. The chain links TRBV21-1 to TRBJ1-3; the table calls TRBD1, which could not be checked here. TRBV21-1 is labeled a pseudogene. There are 16 residues in the CDR3.